These 21 T cell receptor beta chains share one sample of origin, sequenced in a study of T cell changes during pregnancy in multiple sclerosis. TCRdb's table, derived via immunoSEQ multiplex PCR, lists solely in-frame clones and lacks some. Here the sample spans about 87,000 clones, about 94% being singletons. Source: peripheral blood, taken in the third trimester of pregnancy. The receptors come from a female donor in good health, enrolled as a control in a pregnancy study.

V gene TRBV6-5 combines with J gene TRBJ2-7; maybe TRBD1 (5 bases). Trimming pared 0 bases from V and 3 bases from J, leaving 12 bases between. In germline, CDR1 is MNHEY, CDR2 SVGAGI. This CDR3 region has 15 residues. DNA of the CDR3: TGTGCCAGCAGTTACTCGCTCGACACAGGCTACGAGCAGTACTTC. This sequence encodes CASSYSLDTGYEQYF.

Note on this clone: The same CDR3 is also encoded by other DNA sequences in this sample. The chain links TRBV5-1 to TRBJ2-1; 7 bases match TRBD2. CDR1 and CDR2 from the germline V gene are SGHRS and YFSETQ. With V trimmed by 0 bases and J by 4 bases, 4 bases remained unmatched. The CDR3 sequence is 15 residues long. CDR3 region: CASSLGLAGYNEQFF. Written as DNA, the CDR3 is TGCGCCAGCAGCTTGGGACTAGCAGGGTACAATGAGCAGTTCTTC.

This clone appeared a single time. V is TRBV7-9 and J is TRBJ2-7; 8 bases are a match to TRBD1. Germline V gene sequence: CDR1 SEHNR, CDR2 FQNEAQ (reference sequence). The CDR3 covers 14 residues. The V and J ends lost 4 bases and 5 bases, in that order; junction bases with no gene match: 7. CDR3 sequence (DNA): TGTGCCAGCAGCTCCCAGGACAGGGTCCACGAGCAGTACTTC. It specifies CASSSQDRVHEQYF. The complete variable domain, with remaining parts taken from reference TRBV7-9 and TRBJ2-7, reads DTGVSQNPRHKITKRGQNVTFRCDPISEHNRLYWYRQTLGQGPEFLTYFQNEAQLEKSRLLSDRFSAERPKGSFSTLEIQRTEQGDSAMYLCASSSQDRVHEQYFGPGTRLTVT.

This rearrangement joins TRBV5-1 to TRBJ2-7; D gene unclear. This CDR3 region has 14 residues. The V and J ends lost 5 bases and 3 bases respectively, with 15 bases between them. The germline V gene has CDR1 SGHRS and CDR2 YFSETQ. The CDR3 DNA sequence: TGCGCCAGCAGTGATGGTGGCGGAGACTACGAGCAGTACTTC. It is translated as CASSDGGGDYEQYF.

This sequence joins TRBV19 and TRBJ1-5; 12 bases agree with TRBD1. The V segment lost 4 bases and the J segment 0 bases; nucleotides outside the gene matches: 1. This CDR3 contains 16 residues. Looked up from germline, CDR1 is LNHDA and CDR2 is SQIVND (reference sequence). The CDR3, as DNA: TGTGCCAGTAGTAGGGACAGGGGGCATAGCAATCAGCCCCAGCATTTT. Protein: CASSRDRGHSNQPQHF.

V usage is TRBV4-2 and J usage is TRBJ2-2; D is perhaps TRBD2 (5 bases). The ends were cut back, 2 bases at V and 5 bases at J, with 15 bases in the middle. There are 16 residues in the CDR3. Germline CDR1 reads LGHNA; CDR2 reads YNFKEQ. The CDR3 DNA reads as TGTGCCAGCAGCCAACCCCTGGGAGTTCGGACCGGGGAGCTGTTTTTT. It encodes CASSQPLGVRTGELFF.

The chain employs TRBV5-1 and TRBJ2-2; 11 positions match TRBD2. The CDR3 length is 18 residues. Losses at the gene ends were 3 bases for V and 5 bases for J; bases not matched to a gene: 12. Germline loops: CDR1 SGHRS, CDR2 YFSETQ. The CDR3 is CASSSGLAGLLFTGELFF. DNA for the CDR3: TGCGCCAGCAGCTCTGGACTAGCGGGCCTACTTTTTACCGGGGAGCTGTTTTTT.

This chain connects TRBV18 to TRBJ2-4, with TRBD2 matching 8 bases. The CDR3 runs to 14 residues. From germline, CDR1 is KGHSH and CDR2 LQKENI. V was pared by 5 bases and J by 6 bases, with 6 bases of the junction left unmatched. The CDR3 protein is CASSSTSGSNIQYF. CDR3 nucleotides: TGTGCCAGCTCATCCACTAGCGGTTCAAACATTCAGTACTTC.

The V gene is TRBV7-9, the J gene TRBJ1-4; a weak D match, TRBD1 (5 bases). Germline V lookup: CDR1 SEHNR, CDR2 FQNEAQ (reference sequence). With 1 base removed from V and 0 bases from J, the gap between germline ends came to 12 bases. CDR3 length: 17 residues. Here the CDR3 reads CASSLDRISATNEKLFF. CDR3 nucleotide sequence: TGTGCCAGCAGCTTAGACAGGATCTCCGCAACTAATGAAAAACTGTTTTTT.

V usage is TRBV28 and J usage is TRBJ2-1; the match to TRBD1 covers 9 bases. CDR1 and CDR2 (germline): MDHEN, SYDVKM. This CDR3 is built from 15 residues. V lost 5 bases to trimming and J lost 7 bases; unmatched junction nucleotides: 9. Here the CDR3 DNA reads TGTGCCAGCAGTGCTGACAGGGGGGTAATGAATGAGCAGTTCTTC. Protein: CASSADRGVMNEQFF.

In its sample, this clone was seen once. The rearrangement joins TRBV5-1 to TRBJ2-2, with a weak D call TRBD2 (6 bases). The germline gives CDR1 SGHRS, CDR2 YFSETQ. V dropped 4 bases and J dropped 3 bases, with 16 bases sitting between them. The length of the CDR3 is 16 residues. This CDR3 reads CASSAYGGRDTGELFF. Here the CDR3 DNA reads TGCGCCAGCAGCGCATACGGGGGTAGGGACACCGGGGAGCTGTTTTTT. Drawing the rest from reference TRBV5-1 and TRBJ2-2, the complete variable domain is KAGVTQTPRYLIKTRGQQVTLSCSPISGHRSVSWYQQTPGQGLQFLFEYFSETQRNKGNFPGRFSGRQFSNSRSEMNVSTLELGDSALYLCASSAYGGRDTGELFFGEGSRLTVL.

The rearrangement links TRBV30 to TRBJ1-4, with a tentative D call TRBD1 (5 bases). The CDR3 consists of 15 residues. V gave up 1 base and J gave up 4 bases, with 13 bases separating them. The germline V gene encodes CDR1 GTSNPN and CDR2 SVGIG (reference sequence). The CDR3 nucleotides read TGTGCCTGGAGTGGGTGGGGGGGGGTTAATGAAAAACTGTTTTTT. Its translation is CAWSGWGGVNEKLFF.

The chain is built from TRBV28 and TRBJ1-2; 10 nucleotides align to TRBD1. Trimming took 5 bases from V and 10 from J; bases not matched to a gene: 10. Germline V CDR1 and CDR2: MDHEN, SYDVKM. The CDR3 has 14 amino acids. The CDR3, as DNA: TGTGCCAGCAGTCACCCGACAGGGGGCTATATCTACACCTTC. It specifies CASSHPTGGYIYTF.

The chain links TRBV25-1 to TRBJ1-1; TRBD1 might be the D (5 bases). CDR1 and CDR2 from the germline V gene are MGHDK and SYGVNS. The CDR3 loop spans 12 amino acids. Trimming shortened V by 3 bases and J by 11 bases, and 13 bases separated the two germline ends. The CDR3 here is CASSEQGFGAFF. Here the CDR3 DNA reads TGTGCCAGCAGTGAGCAGGGTTTTGGGGCTTTCTTT.

The chain links TRBV5-6 to TRBJ1-3, with TRBD1 as a possible D gene (5 bases). Germline assignment: CDR1 SGHDT and CDR2 YYEEEE. This CDR3 comprises 16 residues. With 1 base removed from V and 2 bases from J, the gap between germline ends came to 13 bases. The CDR3 DNA is TGTGCCAGCAGCTTGTGGTCAGGGTCCCCTGGAAACACCATATATTTT. Protein product: CASSLWSGSPGNTIYF.

This chain connects TRBV2 to TRBJ2-1, with a possible D match to TRBD1 (6 bases). The CDR3 covers 13 residues. The V and J ends lost 7 bases and 5 bases respectively, with 12 bases between them. Germline loops: CDR1 SNHLY, CDR2 FYNNEI. The CDR3 loop reads CASTRDKNNEQFF. The CDR3 DNA sequence: TGTGCCAGCACTCGGGACAAAAACAATGAGCAGTTCTTC.

V and J are TRBV11-3 and TRBJ2-3, with a tentative D call TRBD2 (5 bases). This CDR3 is built from 16 residues. The V end was cut by 1 base, the J end by 0 bases, with 11 bases between. In germline, CDR1 is SGHNT, CDR2 YENEEA. The CDR3 is CASSLVYGESTDTQYF. The CDR3 DNA is TGTGCCAGCAGCTTAGTGTACGGGGAGAGCACAGATACGCAGTATTTT. Together with reference TRBV11-3 and TRBJ2-3, the CDR3 gives the full variable domain: EAGVVQSPRYKIIEKKQPVAFWCNPISGHNTLYWYLQNLGQGPELLIRYENEEAVDDSQLPKDRFSAERLKGVDSTLKIQPAELGDSAVYLCASSLVYGESTDTQYFGPGTRLTVL.

The chain couples TRBV30 to TRBJ2-1, with TRBD2 matching 10 bases. This CDR3 spans 16 amino acids. V lost 7 bases, J lost 6 bases, and 15 bases stayed unmatched. Germline CDR1 reads GTSNPN; CDR2 reads SVGIG (reference sequence). The CDR3, as DNA: TGTGCCTTGAACCCGCTCCTAGCGGGAGAATTCAATGAGCAGTTCTTC. It encodes CALNPLLAGEFNEQFF.

This chain connects TRBV5-1 to TRBJ1-3; weak D call: TRBD1 (5 bases). Germline CDR1 reads SGHRS; CDR2 reads YFSETQ. V was pared by 2 bases and J by 2 bases, with 11 bases between. This CDR3 has 15 amino acids. The CDR3: CASSFGSGTGNTIYF. Written as DNA, the CDR3 is TGCGCCAGCAGCTTCGGGTCAGGGACTGGAAACACCATATATTTT. The complete variable domain, with remaining parts taken from reference TRBV5-1 and TRBJ1-3, reads KAGVTQTPRYLIKTRGQQVTLSCSPISGHRSVSWYQQTPGQGLQFLFEYFSETQRNKGNFPGRFSGRQFSNSRSEMNVSTLELGDSALYLCASSFGSGTGNTIYFGEGSWLTVV.

The chain carries TRBV5-1 and TRBJ1-1; D possibly corresponds to TRBD1 (5 bases). The CDR3 loop spans 13 amino acids. Germline CDR1 reads SGHRS; CDR2 reads YFSETQ. Trimming took off 5 bases at V and 0 bases at J, with 8 bases between the two ends. CDR3 nucleotides: TGCGCCAGCAGAGGGGAACTGAACACTGAAGCTTTCTTT. This codes for CASRGELNTEAFF.

The rearrangement links TRBV28 to TRBJ2-5; 7 nucleotides line up with TRBD2. The J segment lost 4 bases and the V segment lost 2 bases, leaving 4 bases of the junction unmatched. Germline CDR1 is MDHEN and CDR2 is SYDVKM. CDR3 length equals 14 residues. The CDR3 sequence is CASSLGGEGETQYF. In DNA, the CDR3 is TGTGCCAGCAGTTTAGGTGGGGAGGGAGAGACCCAGTACTTC.